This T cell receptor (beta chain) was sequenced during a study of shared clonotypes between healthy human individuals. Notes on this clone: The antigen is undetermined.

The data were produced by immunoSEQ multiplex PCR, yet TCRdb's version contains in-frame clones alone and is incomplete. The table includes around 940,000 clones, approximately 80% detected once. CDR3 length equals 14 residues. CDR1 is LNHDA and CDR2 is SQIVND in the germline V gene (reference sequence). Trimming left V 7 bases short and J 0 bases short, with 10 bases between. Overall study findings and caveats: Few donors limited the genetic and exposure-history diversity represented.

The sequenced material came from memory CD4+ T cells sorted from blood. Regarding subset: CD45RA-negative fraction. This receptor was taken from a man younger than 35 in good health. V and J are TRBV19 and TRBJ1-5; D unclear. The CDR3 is CASMRGYSNQPQHF. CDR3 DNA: TGTGCCAGTATGAGAGGGTATAGCAATCAGCCCCAGCATTTT.